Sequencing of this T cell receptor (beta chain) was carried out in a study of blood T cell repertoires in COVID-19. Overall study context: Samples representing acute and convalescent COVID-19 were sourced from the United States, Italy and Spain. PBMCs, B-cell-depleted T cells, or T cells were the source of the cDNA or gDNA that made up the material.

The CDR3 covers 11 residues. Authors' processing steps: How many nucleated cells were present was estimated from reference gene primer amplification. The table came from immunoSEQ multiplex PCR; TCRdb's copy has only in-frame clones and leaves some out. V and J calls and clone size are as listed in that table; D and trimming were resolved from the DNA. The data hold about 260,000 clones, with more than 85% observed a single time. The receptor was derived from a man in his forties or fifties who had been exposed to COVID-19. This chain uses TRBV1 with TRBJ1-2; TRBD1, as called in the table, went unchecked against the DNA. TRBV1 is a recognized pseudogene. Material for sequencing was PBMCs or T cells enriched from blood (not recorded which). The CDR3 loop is CTSSQRGGYTF. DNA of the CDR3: TGCACCAGCAGCCAGAGGGGGGGCTACACCTTC.